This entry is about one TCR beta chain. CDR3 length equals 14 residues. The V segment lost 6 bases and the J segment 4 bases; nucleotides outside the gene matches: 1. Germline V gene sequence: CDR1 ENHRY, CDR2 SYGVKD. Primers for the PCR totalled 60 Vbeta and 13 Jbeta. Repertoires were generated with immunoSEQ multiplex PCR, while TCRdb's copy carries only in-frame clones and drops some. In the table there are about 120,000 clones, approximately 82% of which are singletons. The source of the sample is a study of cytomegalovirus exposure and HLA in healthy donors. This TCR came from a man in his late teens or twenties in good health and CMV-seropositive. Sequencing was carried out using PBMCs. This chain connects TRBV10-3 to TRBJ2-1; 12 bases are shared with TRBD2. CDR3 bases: TGTGCCATCAGGGGGACTAGCGGGTACAATGAGCAGTTCTTC. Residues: CAIRGTSGYNEQFF.